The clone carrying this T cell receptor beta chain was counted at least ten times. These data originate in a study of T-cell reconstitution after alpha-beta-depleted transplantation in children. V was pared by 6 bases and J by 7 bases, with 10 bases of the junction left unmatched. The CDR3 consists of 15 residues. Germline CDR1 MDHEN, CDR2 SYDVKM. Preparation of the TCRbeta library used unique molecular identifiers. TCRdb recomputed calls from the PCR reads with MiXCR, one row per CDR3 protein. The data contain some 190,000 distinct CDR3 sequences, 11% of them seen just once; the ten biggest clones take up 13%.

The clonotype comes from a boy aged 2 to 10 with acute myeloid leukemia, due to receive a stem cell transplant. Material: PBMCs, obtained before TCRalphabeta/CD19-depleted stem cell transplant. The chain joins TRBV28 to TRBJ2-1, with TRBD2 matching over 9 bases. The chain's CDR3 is CASSREIAGENEQFF. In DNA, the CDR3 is TGTGCCAGCAGCCGAGAAATAGCGGGAGAAAATGAGCAGTTCTTC. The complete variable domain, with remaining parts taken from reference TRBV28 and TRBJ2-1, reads DVKVTQSSRYLVKRTGEKVFLECVQDMDHENMFWYRQDPGLGLRLIYFSYDVKMKEKGDIPEGYSVSREKKERFSLILESASTNQTSMYLCASSREIAGENEQFFGPGTRLTVL.